This T cell receptor beta chain was retrieved from a study of blood T cell repertoires in COVID-19. This table comes from immunoSEQ multiplex PCR, and its TCRdb copy is limited to in-frame clones, with some not included. Of about 190,000 clones listed, approximately 84% were seen once; the top ten hold 3.2%. The length of the CDR3 is 14 residues. Germline assignment: CDR1 SGHDT and CDR2 YYEEEE. V shed 2 bases and J shed 8 bases, with 11 bases lying between them. Recruits, aged about 18 to 100 years, lived in 20 to 30 US areas. The gene calls are TRBV5-6 and TRBJ1-6; D is unresolved. The sequence derives from a woman aged 30 to 39 who had recovered from COVID-19. The sample was PBMCs or T cells enriched from blood (not recorded which). CDR3 nucleotides: TGTGCCAGCAGCTTTCTAGCTATACATTCACCCCTCCACTTT. Protein sequence: CASSFLAIHSPLHF.